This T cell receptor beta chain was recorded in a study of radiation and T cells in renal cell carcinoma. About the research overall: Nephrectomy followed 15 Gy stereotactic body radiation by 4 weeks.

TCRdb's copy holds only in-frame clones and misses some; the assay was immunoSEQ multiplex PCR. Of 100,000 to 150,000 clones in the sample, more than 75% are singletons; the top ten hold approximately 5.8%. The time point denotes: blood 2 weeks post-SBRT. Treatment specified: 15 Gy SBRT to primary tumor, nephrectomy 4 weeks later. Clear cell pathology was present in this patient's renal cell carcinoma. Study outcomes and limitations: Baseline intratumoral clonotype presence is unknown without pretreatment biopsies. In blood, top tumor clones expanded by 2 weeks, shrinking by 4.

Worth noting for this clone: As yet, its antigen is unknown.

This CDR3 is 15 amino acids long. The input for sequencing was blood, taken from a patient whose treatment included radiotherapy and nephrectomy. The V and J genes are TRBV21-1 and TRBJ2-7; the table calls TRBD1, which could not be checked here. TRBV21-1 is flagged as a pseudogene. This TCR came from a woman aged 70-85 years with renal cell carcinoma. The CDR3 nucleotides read TGTGCCAGGACCCCTCCGGGACAGGGGTTCCACGAGCAGTACTTC. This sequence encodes CARTPPGQGFHEQYF.